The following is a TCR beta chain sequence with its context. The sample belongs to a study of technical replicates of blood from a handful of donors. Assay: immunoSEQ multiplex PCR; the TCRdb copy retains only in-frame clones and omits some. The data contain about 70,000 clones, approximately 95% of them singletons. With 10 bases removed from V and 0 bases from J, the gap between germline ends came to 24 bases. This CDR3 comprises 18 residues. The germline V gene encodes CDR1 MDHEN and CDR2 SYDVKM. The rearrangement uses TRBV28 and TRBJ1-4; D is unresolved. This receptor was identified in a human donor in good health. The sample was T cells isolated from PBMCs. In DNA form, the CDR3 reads TGTGCCACCTTATCCCTGACGGTCCGACTTACAACTAATGAAAAACTGTTTTTT. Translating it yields CATLSLTVRLTTNEKLFF. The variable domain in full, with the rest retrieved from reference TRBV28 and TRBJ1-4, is DVKVTQSSRYLVKRTGEKVFLECVQDMDHENMFWYRQDPGLGLRLIYFSYDVKMKEKGDIPEGYSVSREKKERFSLILESASTNQTSMYLCATLSLTVRLTTNEKLFFGSGTQLSVL.